This TCR beta chain is drawn from a study of naive and memory T cell subsets. General study points: TCR abundance followed a power law differing between naive and memory subsets. A few larger clonotypes appeared in naive repertoires, especially CD8, possibly memory cells re-expressing CD45RA. Clonotypes here are unpaired alpha or beta chain sequences.

Details on this clonotype: Its antigen is as yet unknown.

V was cut by 2 bases and J by 1 base, with 11 bases left in between. CDR1 and CDR2 from the germline V gene are SGHKS and YYEKEE (reference sequence). CDR3 length: 15 residues. An equimolar mix of two oligonucleotides served as the beta constant-region primer for TRBC1 and TRBC2. Four rounds of PCR amplified the ligated cDNA using nested alpha and beta constant-region primers plus SP2. TCRdb re-derived calls from the UMI-ligation and nested PCR reads in MiXCR, one entry per CDR3 protein. The sample lists 90,000 to 120,000 distinct CDR3 sequences, roughly 15% occurring once. The clonotype was recovered from a human donor in good health. The rearrangement uses TRBV5-5 and TRBJ2-3, with no clear D. Source material: naive CD8+ T cells from blood. The CDR3 reads CASSFGPGGTDTQYF. As DNA, the CDR3 is TGTGCCAGCAGCTTCGGGCCCGGTGGCACAGATACGCAGTATTTT.